This T cell receptor (beta chain) is from a study of cytomegalovirus exposure and HLA in healthy donors. V was clipped by 0 bases and J by 2 bases, with 8 bases between them. The CDR3 has 14 residues. Germline V gene lookup returns CDR1 SGHNT and CDR2 YYREEE (reference sequence). This PCR relied on a set of 60 Vbeta primers and 13 Jbeta primers. TCRdb keeps only in-frame clones here, not all; method: immunoSEQ multiplex PCR. There are some 170,000 clones in the sample; roughly four fifths occur only once, and approximately 4.4% lies in the top ten. Material: PBMCs. This receptor was taken from a woman aged 18 to 35 in good health and CMV-seropositive. The chain is built from TRBV5-4 and TRBJ1-2, with a weak D call TRBD1 (5 bases). The CDR3: CASSLEGLNYGYTF. The CDR3 DNA sequence: TGTGCCAGCAGCTTGGAGGGGCTGAACTATGGCTACACCTTC.